Listed below are T cell receptor beta chains from one sample, sequenced in a study of identical twins. TCRdb re-called the 5' RACE reads through MiXCR, storing one row per CDR3 protein. The table records hundreds of thousands of distinct CDR3 sequences, about 7.5% of them present only once. The same specimen was also included in a second study, on yellow fever vaccine responses in identical twins.

What was sequenced was memory (CD45RO+) T cells sorted from blood. Receptors were obtained from a young woman in good health. CDR3s include the opening cysteine and the closing phenylalanine or tryptophan.

j_gene	len	v_gene	CDR3aa
TRBJ1-2	11	TRBV7-9	CASSLVWGYTF
TRBJ2-7	15	TRBV3-1	CASSPLRREEGEQYF
TRBJ2-1	12	TRBV7-9	CASSLESSEQFF
TRBJ2-3	15	TRBV20-1	CSARDSTGAGDTQYF
TRBJ2-2	14	TRBV11-2	CASSSLTGTGELFF
TRBJ2-3	15	TRBV20-1	CSAPRTGEVSDTQYF
TRBJ2-1	14	TRBV11-2	CASSLAASRNEQFF
TRBJ2-7	14	TRBV4-3	CASSQEAYPSEQYF
TRBJ2-1	12	TRBV6-1	CASRTSYNEQFF
TRBJ2-5	11	TRBV6-1	CASSDVRTQYF
TRBJ2-1	17	TRBV7-6	CASSLRRPGTGNNEQFF
TRBJ1-6	14	TRBV28	CASRRQGGNSPLHF
TRBJ2-1	14	TRBV29-1	CSVDRSGGNNEQFF
TRBJ2-7	15	TRBV27	CASSFPSGFPYEQYF
TRBJ2-6	17	TRBV6-2/TRBV6-3	CASSYLFSSSGANVLTF
TRBJ1-1	13	TRBV6-6	CASTKGQGTEAFF
TRBJ2-2	15	TRBV20-1	CSARDTGGYTGELFF
TRBJ1-5	15	TRBV6-2/TRBV6-3	CASSPARQHNQPQHF
TRBJ2-7	16	TRBV5-1	CASSLALTGASYEQYF
TRBJ2-4	17	TRBV5-6	CASSWGGGSRIKNIQYF
TRBJ1-1	13	TRBV28	CAGLRHRDGEAFF
TRBJ1-1	15	TRBV18	CASSPPGGANTEAFF
TRBJ1-2	17	TRBV18	CASSPEATGGAWIGYTF
TRBJ2-1	14	TRBV7-9	CASSLAAGGNEQFF
TRBJ1-5	17	TRBV24-1	CATSGARKTFGYQPQHF
TRBJ2-2	15	TRBV5-1	CASSRDDRGTGELFF
TRBJ2-2	16	TRBV20-1	CSARIMGASNTGELFF
TRBJ2-1	14	TRBV29-1	CSVSRTSEYNEQFF
TRBJ2-6	14	TRBV15	CATSRDLEANVLTF
TRBJ2-1	17	TRBV20-1	CSARELEGAQTPNEQFF
TRBJ2-5	16	TRBV6-1	CASSPRERGRDETQYF
TRBJ2-1	16	TRBV5-5	CASSLGTTSSYNEQFF
TRBJ2-2	15	TRBV6-5	CASSYLGVNTGELFF
TRBJ2-2	15	TRBV28	CASSSGLADTGELFF
TRBJ2-7	15	TRBV20-1	CSAEPQTGGGYEQYF
TRBJ2-2	16	TRBV12-3/TRBV12-4	CASSVSGRASAGELFF
TRBJ1-1	13	TRBV5-1	CASSLDRATEAFF
TRBJ2-1	16	TRBV5-1	CASSLGRRSSYNEQFF
TRBJ2-1	13	TRBV7-8	CASSSTKVNEQFF
TRBJ2-1	14	TRBV10-1	CASSEGGAHNEQFF
TRBJ2-3	15	TRBV5-6	CASSLGPTSTDTQYF
TRBJ2-1	14	TRBV12-3/TRBV12-4	CASSLQGIYNEQFF
TRBJ1-1	13	TRBV12-3/TRBV12-4	CASSFMGGTEAFF
TRBJ2-3	15	TRBV11-2	CASSSGLRYTDTQYF
TRBJ2-7	13	TRBV5-1	CASSLKQGGEQYF
TRBJ2-3	13	TRBV20-1	CSARDSRGNTQYF
TRBJ2-6	18	TRBV7-8	CASSPRRTGGSGANVLTF
TRBJ2-1	16	TRBV20-1	CSARGRTTSSYNEQFF
TRBJ1-5	13	TRBV3-1	CASSRQGDQPQHF
TRBJ2-5	14	TRBV7-8	CASSLSEGVGTQYF
TRBJ2-2	15	TRBV7-9	CASSPRVTSTGELFF
TRBJ2-5	13	TRBV5-6	CASGLGQGETQYF
TRBJ1-4	13	TRBV2	CASHGGPNEKLFF
TRBJ2-5	15	TRBV7-2	CASSLVGKEGETQYF